These T cell receptor beta chains were read from a single sample in a study of T cell clonotyping in hematopoietic cell transplantation. Data came from immunoSEQ multiplex PCR; TCRdb stores just in-frame clones and leaves some out. The repertoire holds more than 5,000 clones, with roughly 32% as singletons. Sequencing was performed on peripheral blood mononuclear cells, taken 30 days after allogeneic stem cell transplant. Receptors were obtained from a female patient between 50 and 59 years old who had an allogeneic stem cell transplant from an unrelated donor, so the T cells may come from the graft donor. Some clones in this sample may be carry-over from other donors' samples. Both conserved end residues are part of each CDR3. D genes are given only for firm matches. Size tells how often a clone was seen (once, few, many) or the class of an expanded clone, and some rows leave it out.

TRBJ1-2 | TRBV28 | TRBD1 | NA | TGTGCCAGCAGTCCGGGACAGGGGGGATTATATGGCTACACCTTC | CASSPGQGGLYGYTF
TRBJ1-4 | TRBV29-1 | NA | NA | TGCAGCGCCAACAGGGAGGTTAATGAAAAACTGTTTTTT | CSANREVNEKLFF
TRBJ1-1 | TRBV1 | NA | NA | TGCACCAGCAGCCAAGATCCGGAGGGACCCATTCCCACGAACACTGAAGCTTTCTTT | CTSSQDPEGPIPTNTEAFF
TRBJ2-7 | TRBV5-1 | TRBD2 | NA | TGCGCCAGCAGCGTTGCTAGCGGGGGAGCCTACGAGCAGTACTTC | CASSVASGGAYEQYF
TRBJ1-4 | TRBV6-5 | NA | few | TGTGCCAGCAGTTACTCTTGGGGGGCTGAAAAACTGTTTTTT | CASSYSWGAEKLFF
TRBJ2-7 | TRBV4-3 | NA | once | TGCGCCAGCAGCCAAGGTGCATTCTCCTACGAGCAGTACTTC | CASSQGAFSYEQYF
TRBJ2-2 | TRBV6-5 | NA | NA | TGTGCCAGCAGGGCCCGAGGGGCGGTCGGGGAGCTGTTTTTT | CASRARGAVGELFF
TRBJ1-2 | TRBV6-5 | NA | few | TGTGCCAGCACCGCTGGGCGGGGCTATGGCTACACCTTC | CASTAGRGYGYTF
TRBJ1-1 | TRBV4-3 | NA | NA | TGCGCCAGCAGCCTAGAAGATGGATCCGGGAAGAACACTGAAGCTTTCTTT | CASSLEDGSGKNTEAFF
TRBJ2-5 | TRBV30 | TRBD2 | once | TGTGCCTGGAGTGTACGTGCGGGGGTGGAGACCCAGTACTTC | CAWSVRAGVETQYF
TRBJ2-5 | TRBV30 | NA | NA | TGTGCCTGGAGTGCCCAAGAGACCCAGTACTTC | CAWSAQETQYF
TRBJ1-2 | TRBV29-1 | TRBD1 | NA | TGCAGCGGCGGGACAGCCTTCGATGGCTACACCTTC | CSGGTAFDGYTF
TRBJ1-5 | TRBV4-1 | NA | few | TGCGCCAGCAGCCAAGATCTCCGGGCACATTGGCCCCAGCATTTT | CASSQDLRAHWPQHF
TRBJ2-5 | TRBV11-3 | NA | NA | TGTGCCAGCAGCTTAAGTTTTTGGCAGGCCGTCACCAGAGAGACCCAGTACTTC | CASSLSFWQAVTRETQYF
TRBJ2-7 | TRBV27 | TRBD2 | few | TGTGCCAGCAGCCCTGGACTAGCGGGGGCCGTCTACGAGCAGTACTTC | CASSPGLAGAVYEQYF
TRBJ2-7 | TRBV30 | NA | medium-sized | TGTGCCGCGGACGGTGAGCTCTCCTACGAGCAGTACTTC | CAADGELSYEQYF
TRBJ2-3 | TRBV30 | NA | few | TGTGCCTGGAGTAACCAGGGTATAGCGTATTTT | CAWSNQGIAYF
TRBJ2-7 | TRBV28 | TRBD2 | NA | TGTGCCAGCAGTTGGGGACTAGCGGGGGGGTGGGAAGAGCAGTACTTC | CASSWGLAGGWEEQYF
TRBJ1-2 | TRBV7-3 | TRBD1 | NA | TGTGCCAGCGGCGAGCCGGGGACAGGGGGTGGCTACACCTTC | CASGEPGTGGGYTF
TRBJ2-7 | TRBV7-3 | NA | few | TGTGCCAGCAGCCCCCTTATCGGACGGACCTACGAGCAGTACTTC | CASSPLIGRTYEQYF
TRBJ2-7 | TRBV6-5 | NA | NA | TGTGCCAGCAGTTCCCGGGACGGCGGCTACGAGCAGTACTTC | CASSSRDGGYEQYF
TRBJ1-2 | TRBV29-1 | NA | few | TGCAGCGTCCGACTTCCCGGGACAACTAACTATGGCTACACCTTC | CSVRLPGTTNYGYTF
TRBJ1-2 | TRBV30 | NA | few | TGTGCCTGGAGCTCGGGGTCGGGCGGCTATGGCTACACCTTC | CAWSSGSGGYGYTF
TRBJ2-7 | TRBV30 | TRBD2 | NA | TGTGCCTGGAACCACCGGACTAGCGGGATCGGGGAGCAGTACTTC | CAWNHRTSGIGEQYF
TRBJ1-1 | TRBV9 | NA | NA | TGTGCCAGCAGCGTAGAAGCAGGGGAGGACACTGAAGCTTTCTTT | CASSVEAGEDTEAFF
TRBJ1-1 | TRBV6-5 | NA | NA | TGTGCCAGCAGTTACTGGGGGGGCACTGAAGCTTTCTTT | CASSYWGGTEAFF